A selection of T cell receptor beta chains follows, all from one sample in a study of blood T cell repertoires in COVID-19. TCRdb keeps only in-frame clones here, not all; method: immunoSEQ multiplex PCR. The data contain 150,000 to 200,000 clones, over 65% of them seen just once; the ten biggest clones take up about 3%. Sequenced: peripheral blood. These receptors originate from a woman older than 75 with acute or convalescent COVID-19. Both conserved end residues are part of each CDR3. The order of the fields is CDR3 length, D gene, V gene, J gene, clone size, CDR3 DNA, CDR3 protein. The D gene is left open where the match is weak. Clone size is not always given. Where it is, it says once, few, many or a class for expanded clones.

len: 13
d_gene: TRBD1
v_gene: TRBV24-1
j_gene: TRBJ2-1
abundance: NA
CDR3nt: TGTGCCACCAGGAGGACAGGGGGCGTTGAGCAGTTCTTC
CDR3aa: CATRRTGGVEQFF

len: 11
d_gene: NA
v_gene: TRBV28
j_gene: TRBJ1-3
abundance: NA
CDR3nt: TGTGCCGGAGCTTCGGGAAACACCATATATTTT
CDR3aa: CAGASGNTIYF

len: 16
d_gene: TRBD2
v_gene: TRBV7-6
j_gene: TRBJ2-3
abundance: once
CDR3nt: TGTGCCAGCAGCGCCCGACTAGCGGGAGGCACAGATACGCAGTATTTT
CDR3aa: CASSARLAGGTDTQYF

len: 20
d_gene: TRBD2
v_gene: TRBV24-1
j_gene: TRBJ2-1
abundance: NA
CDR3nt: TGTGCCACCAGTGATTCGGCTAGCGGGAGGTCCGGGGGCTCCTACAATGAGCAGTTCTTC
CDR3aa: CATSDSASGRSGGSYNEQFF

len: 15
d_gene: TRBD1
v_gene: TRBV19
j_gene: TRBJ1-3
abundance: NA
CDR3nt: TGTGCCAGTAGCCGACGGACAGGCTCTGGAAACACCATATATTTT
CDR3aa: CASSRRTGSGNTIYF

len: 13
d_gene: NA
v_gene: TRBV7-9
j_gene: TRBJ1-1
abundance: few
CDR3nt: TGTGCCGGGTCGGCGACAGGCGGCACTGAAGCTTTCTTT
CDR3aa: CAGSATGGTEAFF

len: 17
d_gene: NA
v_gene: TRBV7-9
j_gene: TRBJ2-2
abundance: NA
CDR3nt: TGTGCCAGCAGCTTAACGGGGAGCCGGTTGAACACCGGGGAGCTGTTTTTT
CDR3aa: CASSLTGSRLNTGELFF

len: 16
d_gene: TRBD1
v_gene: TRBV9
j_gene: TRBJ2-3
abundance: NA
CDR3nt: TGTGCCAGCAGCGATCCACCGGGACAGGGTTGGGATACGCAGTATTTT
CDR3aa: CASSDPPGQGWDTQYF

len: 11
d_gene: NA
v_gene: TRBV3-1/TRBV3-2
j_gene: TRBJ2-5
abundance: once
CDR3nt: TGTGCCAGCAGCCTCGCGCAGACCCAGTACTTC
CDR3aa: CASSLAQTQYF

len: 16
d_gene: NA
v_gene: TRBV18
j_gene: TRBJ1-3
abundance: once
CDR3nt: TGTGCCAGCTCCCAGTCGGCAGGGGACTCTGGAAACACCATATATTTT
CDR3aa: CASSQSAGDSGNTIYF

len: 15
d_gene: TRBD2
v_gene: TRBV5-1
j_gene: TRBJ2-1
abundance: NA
CDR3nt: TGCGCCAGCAGAGAAGCGGGATCTCAGTACAATGAGCAGTTCTTC
CDR3aa: CASREAGSQYNEQFF

len: 14
d_gene: NA
v_gene: TRBV27
j_gene: TRBJ2-7
abundance: NA
CDR3nt: TGTGCCAGCAGTTCTCTGACAGGCTCCTACGAGCAGTACTTC
CDR3aa: CASSSLTGSYEQYF

len: 15
d_gene: TRBD2
v_gene: TRBV6-2/TRBV6-3
j_gene: TRBJ2-7
abundance: NA
CDR3nt: TGTGCCAGCAGCAACCCGGGACTAGGTCCCTACGAGCAGTACTTC
CDR3aa: CASSNPGLGPYEQYF

len: 12
d_gene: TRBD1
v_gene: TRBV6-5
j_gene: TRBJ1-1
abundance: NA
CDR3nt: TGTGCCAGCAGTCCCGACAGGGGAGAAACTTTCTTT
CDR3aa: CASSPDRGETFF

len: 16
d_gene: TRBD1
v_gene: TRBV7-2
j_gene: TRBJ2-7
abundance: NA
CDR3nt: TGTGCCAGCAGCTTATCTACGGGACAGGGACCCTACGAGCAGTACTTC
CDR3aa: CASSLSTGQGPYEQYF

len: 19
d_gene: TRBD2
v_gene: TRBV7-2
j_gene: TRBJ2-5
abundance: NA
CDR3nt: TGTGCCAGCAGCCCCCGACCGGCGGGACTAGCGGGAGGCCAAGAGACCCAGTACTTC
CDR3aa: CASSPRPAGLAGGQETQYF

len: 16
d_gene: TRBD1
v_gene: TRBV4-3
j_gene: TRBJ1-6
abundance: NA
CDR3nt: TGCGCCAGCAGCCAAGACCCGGGACAGGGAGGTTCACCCCTCCACTTT
CDR3aa: CASSQDPGQGGSPLHF